The 6 T cell receptor beta chains reported below all come from one sample, sequenced in a study of shared clonotypes between healthy human individuals. Assay used: immunoSEQ multiplex PCR; TCRdb lists only in-frame clones, some missing. Of a few hundred thousand clones in the sample, around two thirds are singletons; the top ten hold approximately 10%. Sample: memory CD4+ T cells sorted from blood. As to subset: CD45RA-negative fraction. The receptors shown here come from a man aged 25-45 years in good health.

The gene calls are TRBV2 and TRBJ2-6; 8 bases align to TRBD1. Trimming removed 6 bases from V and 0 bases from J; junction bases left unmatched: 1. This CDR3 contains 15 residues. The V gene's germline CDR1 is SNHLY and CDR2 FYNNEI. In DNA form, the CDR3 reads TGTGCCAGCAGGACAGGGGCCTCTGGGGCCAACGTCCTGACTTTC. This encodes CASRTGASGANVLTF. The full variable domain, with the rest looked up from reference TRBV2 and TRBJ2-6, is EPEVTQTPSHQVTQMGQEVILRCVPISNHLYFYWYRQILGQKVEFLVSFYNNEISEKSEIFDDQFSVERPDGSNFTLKIRSTKLEDSAMYFCASRTGASGANVLTFGAGSRLTVL.

V gene TRBV19 combines with J gene TRBJ2-1; D is unclear. In germline, CDR1 is LNHDA, CDR2 SQIVND (reference sequence). This CDR3 spans 13 amino acids. The V and J ends lost 6 bases and 5 bases respectively, with 11 bases between them. CDR3 region: CASSGSGDNEQFF. The CDR3 DNA reads as TGTGCCAGTAGCGGTAGTGGGGACAATGAGCAGTTCTTC.

The chain recombines TRBV4-3 with TRBJ2-7; D possibly matches TRBD1 or TRBD2 (6 bases each). Germline V CDR1 and CDR2: LGHNA, YSLEER. Trimming stripped 1 base from V and 4 bases from J, with 14 bases between. The CDR3 contains 15 residues. In DNA form, the CDR3 reads TGCGCCAGCAGCCAAGTGTCGGGGGCAGGGTACGAGCAGTACTTC. Its translation is CASSQVSGAGYEQYF.

This sequence joins TRBV6-4 and TRBJ2-2, with D possibly being TRBD1 or TRBD2 (6 bases each). The CDR3 runs to 15 residues. The germline V gene has CDR1 MRHNA and CDR2 SNTAGT. Trimming pared 8 bases from V and 6 bases from J, leaving 19 bases between. CDR3 coding DNA: TGTGCCAGCTCCGGGGGACATGGCGTTGCCGGGGAGCTGTTTTTT. It yields the protein CASSGGHGVAGELFF.

This clone has a handful of counts. The rearrangement links TRBV30 to TRBJ1-3; D perhaps matches TRBD1 (5 bases). V dropped 4 bases and J dropped 8 bases, with 12 bases sitting between them. CDR3 length equals 12 residues. In germline, CDR1 is GTSNPN, CDR2 SVGIG (reference sequence). The CDR3 sequence: CAWTWDRDTIYF. DNA of the CDR3: TGTGCCTGGACTTGGGACCGTGACACCATATATTTT.

The V gene is TRBV7-9, the J gene TRBJ2-2; D unresolved. CDR1 and CDR2 from the germline V gene are SEHNR and FQNEAQ (reference sequence). Trimming shortened V by 2 bases and J by 3 bases, and 7 bases separated the two germline ends. The CDR3 runs to 14 residues. Here the CDR3 DNA reads TGTGCCAGCAGCTTAAGAGGTTACACCGGGGAGCTGTTTTTT. Translating it yields CASSLRGYTGELFF.